The present entry profiles one T cell receptor (beta chain) with its context. Using immunoSEQ multiplex PCR, the repertoire was profiled, and TCRdb retains in-frame clones only, with some absent. The sample lists nearly 200,000 clones, more than 65% occurring once. Those enrolled, adults aged 18 to 89 years, came from fewer than 25 US areas. Cohort allocation depended upon clinical history that participants reported. Germline assignment: CDR1 SGHRS and CDR2 YFSETQ. The CDR3 has 15 amino acids. V gave up 3 bases and J gave up 4 bases; unmatched junction bases: 7. This sample is drawn from a study of blood T cell repertoires in COVID-19.

This TCR derives from a man aged 40-49 years who had recovered from COVID-19. The sample comprised PBMCs or T cells enriched from blood (not recorded which). The chain couples TRBV5-1 to TRBJ1-5; 7 bases align to TRBD1. The CDR3, as DNA: TGCGCCAGCAGCTCGTCGGGACAGCTAAATCAGCCCCAGCATTTT. This gives the protein CASSSSGQLNQPQHF. Full variable domain (outside the CDR3, taken from reference TRBV5-1 and TRBJ1-5): KAGVTQTPRYLIKTRGQQVTLSCSPISGHRSVSWYQQTPGQGLQFLFEYFSETQRNKGNFPGRFSGRQFSNSRSEMNVSTLELGDSALYLCASSSSGQLNQPQHFGDGTRLSIL.